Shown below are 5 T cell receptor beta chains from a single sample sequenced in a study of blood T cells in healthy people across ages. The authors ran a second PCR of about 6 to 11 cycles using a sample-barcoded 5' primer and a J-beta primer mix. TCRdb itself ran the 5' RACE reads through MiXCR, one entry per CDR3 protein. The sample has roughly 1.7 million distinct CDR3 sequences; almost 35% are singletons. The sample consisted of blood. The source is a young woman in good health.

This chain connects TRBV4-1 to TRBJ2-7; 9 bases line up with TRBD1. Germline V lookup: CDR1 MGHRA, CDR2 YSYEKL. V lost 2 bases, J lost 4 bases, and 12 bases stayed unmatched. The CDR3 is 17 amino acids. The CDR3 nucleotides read TGCGCCAGCAGCCAAAGTTATGCGGGGACAGGGTCTTACGAGCAGTACTTC. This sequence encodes CASSQSYAGTGSYEQYF.

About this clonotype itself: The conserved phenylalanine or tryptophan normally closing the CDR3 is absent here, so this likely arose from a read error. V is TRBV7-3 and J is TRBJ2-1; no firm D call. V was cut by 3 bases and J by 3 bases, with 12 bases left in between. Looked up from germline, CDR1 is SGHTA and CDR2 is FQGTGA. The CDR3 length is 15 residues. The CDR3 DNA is TGTGCCAGCAGCTTCCCCGGACCTAACTACAATGAGCAGTTCTGC. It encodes CASSFPGPNYNEQFC.

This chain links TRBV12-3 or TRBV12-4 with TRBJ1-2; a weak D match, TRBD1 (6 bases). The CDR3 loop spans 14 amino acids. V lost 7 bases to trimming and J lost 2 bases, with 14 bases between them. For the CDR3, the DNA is TGTGCCAGCACCTCGTCTCAGGGGAACTATGGCTACACCTTC. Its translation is CASTSSQGNYGYTF.

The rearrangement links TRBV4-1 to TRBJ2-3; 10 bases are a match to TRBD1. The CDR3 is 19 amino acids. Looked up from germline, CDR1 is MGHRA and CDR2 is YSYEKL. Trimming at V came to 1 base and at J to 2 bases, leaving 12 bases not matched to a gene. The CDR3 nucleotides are TGCGCCAGCAGCCAAGGGACAGGGGGTGGGCTCTCCGTCACAGATACGCAGTATTTT. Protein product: CASSQGTGGGLSVTDTQYF.

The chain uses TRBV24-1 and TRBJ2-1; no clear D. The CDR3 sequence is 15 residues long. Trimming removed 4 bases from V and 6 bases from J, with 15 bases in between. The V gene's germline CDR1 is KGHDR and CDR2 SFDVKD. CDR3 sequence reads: CATSDPRTDGNEQFF. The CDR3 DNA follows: TGTGCCACCAGTGACCCAAGGACGGACGGCAATGAGCAGTTCTTC.